The rows below give T cell receptor beta chains drawn from one sample of a study of identical twins. TCRdb independently ran MiXCR on the 5' RACE reads; one entry per CDR3 protein. The sample contains some 500,000 distinct CDR3 sequences, just under 10% of which appear only once. This same sample was also part of a study on yellow fever vaccine responses in identical twins.

Sequences were obtained from PBMCs. Every receptor here comes from a woman in her late teens or twenties in good health. CDR3s include the opening cysteine and the closing phenylalanine or tryptophan. The D gene is left open where the match is weak. Only some rows state a clone size, as once, few, many or a class for expanded clones.

size,V,length,D,J,DNA,CDR3
few,TRBV2,10,.,TRBJ2-7,TGTGCCATCTGGGGCTACGAGCAGTACTTC,CAIWGYEQYF
.,TRBV20-1,13,.,TRBJ2-7,TGCAGTGCTGGACCAGACACCGAATACGAGCAGTACTTC,CSAGPDTEYEQYF
.,TRBV2,14,.,TRBJ1-5,TGTGCCAGCAGTCTACTGACAGAATATCAGCCCCAGCATTTT,CASSLLTEYQPQHF
few,TRBV7-9,13,.,TRBJ1-4,TGTGCCAGCAGCGCCGGACCCCAGGAAAAACTGTTTTTT,CASSAGPQEKLFF
few,TRBV28,14,.,TRBJ2-5,TGTGCCACCCTCTTCGCACCAGGGGCAGAGACCCAGTACTTC,CATLFAPGAETQYF
.,TRBV2,15,TRBD2,TRBJ2-4,TGTGCCAGCAGCGCCGGGACTAGCGGCAAAAACATTCAGTACTTC,CASSAGTSGKNIQYF
.,TRBV9,16,.,TRBJ2-1,TGTGCCAGCAGCCGGATTCTTGCCGCCGACTACAATGAGCAGTTCTTC,CASSRILAADYNEQFF
many,TRBV29-1,20,TRBD2,TRBJ2-3,TGCAGCGTTGAAGGGGGGGCCGGGACTAGCGGGAGTGTGAGCACAGATACGCAGTATTTT,CSVEGGAGTSGSVSTDTQYF
few,TRBV6-4,13,.,TRBJ2-1,TGTGCCAGCAGTGCAGCCGTCGGGAATGAGCAGTTCTTC,CASSAAVGNEQFF
many,TRBV24-1,16,TRBD2,TRBJ2-3,TGTGCCACCAGTGACCGGACTAGCGCGGACACAGATACGCAGTATTTT,CATSDRTSADTDTQYF
few,TRBV28,15,TRBD1,TRBJ2-1,TGTGCCAGCACCACTGGACAGGTTATCTACAATGAGCAGTTCTTC,CASTTGQVIYNEQFF
.,TRBV19,17,TRBD2,TRBJ2-7,TGTGCCAGTAGTACCGGACTAGCGGGGCCATCTCTCTACGAGCAGTACTTC,CASSTGLAGPSLYEQYF
few,TRBV12-3/TRBV12-4,15,TRBD1,TRBJ2-7,TGTGCCAGCAGCCTGCTAGGGGACAGGGGGAACGAGCAGTACTTC,CASSLLGDRGNEQYF
many,TRBV6-5,17,.,TRBJ2-1,TGTGCCAGCAGTTACTCGAAGGGGACGCTAGCCTACAATGAGCAGTTCTTC,CASSYSKGTLAYNEQFF
.,TRBV24-1,12,.,TRBJ2-3,TGTGCCATCGGGCAGAGCACAGATACGCAGTATTTT,CAIGQSTDTQYF
few,TRBV9,16,.,TRBJ2-1,TGTGCCAGCAGCGTAGTAGTGAAAAGCTCCTACAATGAGCAGTTCTTC,CASSVVVKSSYNEQFF
few,TRBV15,16,TRBD2,TRBJ2-1,TGTGCCACCAGCAGGGGGGGACTAGCGGCAGCCGATGAGCAGTTCTTC,CATSRGGLAAADEQFF
.,TRBV11-3,15,.,TRBJ2-7,TGTGCCAGCAGCGAAGACAGGGAGGGCCGCTACGAGCAGTACTTC,CASSEDREGRYEQYF
.,TRBV4-1,14,TRBD2,TRBJ2-7,TGCGCCAGCAGCGAAGTAAGCGGGGGCTACGAGCAGTACTTC,CASSEVSGGYEQYF
few,TRBV11-2,16,TRBD2,TRBJ2-1,TGTGCCAGCAGCTCAAGGACTAGCGGGCCAACGCAGGAGCAGTTCTTC,CASSSRTSGPTQEQFF
.,TRBV20-1,15,.,TRBJ2-3,TGCAGTGCTAGTAATAATGAGCGGCCTACAGATACGCAGTATTTT,CSASNNERPTDTQYF
.,TRBV25-1,13,.,TRBJ2-1,TGTGCCAGCAGTGGAAGTGGTAACAATGAGCAGTTCTTC,CASSGSGNNEQFF
.,TRBV12-3/TRBV12-4,14,TRBD2,TRBJ2-3,TGTGCCAGCATGATAGCGGGATCGGGGGATACGCAGTATTTT,CASMIAGSGDTQYF
few,TRBV7-9,16,TRBD1,TRBJ1-4,TGTGCCAGCAGCTTTGACAGGGATGGAACTAATGAAAAACTGTTTTTT,CASSFDRDGTNEKLFF
many,TRBV29-1,13,.,TRBJ2-7,TGCAGCGTTGCCAATTTAGGCTCCTACGAGCAGTACTTC,CSVANLGSYEQYF
many,TRBV7-2,13,.,TRBJ2-7,TGTGCCGGCCGGGACGGGAGCTCCTACGAGCAGTACTTC,CAGRDGSSYEQYF
many,TRBV30,12,.,TRBJ1-1,TGTGCCTGGAGCAGGCCTGGGGCTGAAGCTTTCTTT,CAWSRPGAEAFF
few,TRBV10-3,15,TRBD2,TRBJ2-5,TGTGCCATCAGTATGCTAGCGGGGTCCCAAGAGACCCAGTACTTC,CAISMLAGSQETQYF
many,TRBV12-3/TRBV12-4,12,.,TRBJ2-3,TGTGCCAGCAGTCCAGACGTAGATACGCAGTATTTT,CASSPDVDTQYF
.,TRBV7-6,17,TRBD1,TRBJ1-3,TGTGCCAGCAGCTTAGGAGGGGACAGGTCCTCTGGAAACACCATATATTTT,CASSLGGDRSSGNTIYF
few,TRBV7-2,15,.,TRBJ2-3,TGTGCCAGCAGCTTAGACGGGATCAGGGCAGATACGCAGTATTTT,CASSLDGIRADTQYF
.,TRBV20-1,11,.,TRBJ2-5,TGCAGTGCTGATTACCAAGAGACCCAGTACTTC,CSADYQETQYF
few,TRBV6-5,12,.,TRBJ2-1,TGTGCCAGCAGTCAAGGGTGGAGTGAGCAGTTCTTC,CASSQGWSEQFF
many,TRBV6-5,18,TRBD2,TRBJ2-4,TGTGCCAGCAGTTACTCCCCGAGCGGGAGGGTAGCCAAAAACATTCAGTACTTC,CASSYSPSGRVAKNIQYF
many,TRBV20-1,14,TRBD2,TRBJ2-3,TGCAGTGCAACGGGACTAGCGAGCACAGATACGCAGTATTTT,CSATGLASTDTQYF
few,TRBV20-1,16,TRBD2,TRBJ2-1,TGCAGTGCTAGATTTAGAAGCGGGAGCTCCTACAATGAGCAGTTCTTC,CSARFRSGSSYNEQFF
many,TRBV6-5,14,.,TRBJ2-5,TGTGCCAGCAGTTACTCCGCGAAACAAGAGACCCAGTACTTC,CASSYSAKQETQYF
.,TRBV27,13,TRBD1,TRBJ2-7,TGTGCCAGCAGGCTTACAGGGGGCTACGAGCAGTACTTC,CASRLTGGYEQYF
.,TRBV29-1,15,TRBD1,TRBJ2-7,TGCAGCGTTGAAACCCTGGACAGGGGAACCTACGAGCAGTACTTC,CSVETLDRGTYEQYF
few,TRBV4-1,14,TRBD1,TRBJ2-3,TGCGCCAGCAGCCAAGAACAGGGGTGGGGATCGCAGTATTTT,CASSQEQGWGSQYF
few,TRBV6-2/TRBV6-3,16,.,TRBJ1-5,TGTGCCAGCAGTTATGAAATAACCTCCTTCTATCAGCCCCAGCATTTT,CASSYEITSFYQPQHF
few,TRBV7-9,15,.,TRBJ1-2,TGTGCCAGCAGCTTAATGGCCGGAGGCGGCTATGGCTACACCTTC,CASSLMAGGGYGYTF
many,TRBV7-9,14,TRBD1,TRBJ1-5,TGTGCCAGCAGCTATACAGGGGGCGATCAGCCCCAGCATTTT,CASSYTGGDQPQHF
.,TRBV11-2,14,.,TRBJ2-3,TGTGCCAGCAGCCGGACAAGAGAAACAGATACGCAGTATTTT,CASSRTRETDTQYF
many,TRBV2,16,.,TRBJ2-7,TGTGCCAGCAGTGCAATTTTCACCGGTAGCTCCTACGAGCAGTACTTC,CASSAIFTGSSYEQYF
.,TRBV18,14,.,TRBJ2-7,TGTGCCAGCTCACCATCTCCAGGGACCTACGAGCAGTACTTC,CASSPSPGTYEQYF
medium-sized,TRBV7-8,12,.,TRBJ2-1,TGTGCCAGCAGCTTAGATTTTATGGGGCAGTTCTTC,CASSLDFMGQFF